This T cell receptor beta chain derives from a study of monozygotic twins with inflammatory bowel disease. Remarks on this clonotype: No antigen is known for it.

No DNA is given; TCRdb re-called the 5' RACE reads and lists each CDR3 protein once. The table lists 400,000 to 500,000 distinct CDR3 sequences, with around 2.5% in the top ten. Study conclusions and caveats: Repertoire similarity did not differ between concordant and discordant twins, perhaps due to limited power.

Input material: blood. This receptor was taken from a human donor with ulcerative colitis or Crohn's disease, or a healthy co-twin of an affected twin (not recorded which).

The CDR3 is CASSQASMGSPLHF. This chain connects TRBV3-1 to TRBJ1-6. Germline V gene data show CDR1 as LGHDT and CDR2 as YNNKEL (reference sequence). The CDR3 is made up of 14 amino acids. The full variable domain, with the rest looked up from reference TRBV3-1 and TRBJ1-6, is DTAVSQTPKYLVTQMGNDKSIKCEQNLGHDTMYWYKQDSKKFLKIMFSYNNKELIINETVPNRFSPKSPDKAHLNLHINSLELGDSAVYFCASSQASMGSPLHFGNGTRLTVT.